The entry below gives a single T cell receptor (beta chain) sequence along with its context. As yet, its antigen is unknown. Reverse transcription of extracted RNA yielded cDNA, which provided the sequencing template. The data were produced by immunoSEQ multiplex PCR, yet TCRdb's version contains in-frame clones alone and is incomplete. The repertoire consists of fewer than 250,000 clones, with more than 50% occurring once and the leading ten covering around 0.92%. Treatment indicated: oral pan-JAK inhibitor, 5-10 mg twice daily. These data originate in a study of CD8+ T cells in alopecia areata. Study-level information: Oral tofacitinib (5 to 10 mg twice daily) was administered to treated patients. Study-wide findings and caveats: Scalp data also include sequences from resident alphabeta T cells of normal skin. Persistence during tofacitinib was seen for many expanded lesional clones in scalp and blood.

CDR1 and CDR2 from the germline V gene are SGHNT and YENEEA. Trimming cost V 3 bases and J 5 bases, with 7 bases left between them. This CDR3 has 12 amino acids. This TCR derives from a human donor with alopecia areata. The chain links TRBV11-3 to TRBJ1-2, with unresolved D. The sample in question was CD4+ T cells sorted from blood, obtained at week 24, from a patient treated with tofacitinib. The CDR3 is CASSLDTYGYTF. CDR3 DNA: TGTGCCAGCAGCTTGGATACGTATGGCTACACCTTC.